A single sample is the source of the 9 T cell receptor beta chains below, sequenced in a study of T cell repertoires in cytomegalovirus infection. One entry per CDR3 protein results from TCRdb running MiXCR on the reads. The table has some 600,000 distinct CDR3 sequences, roughly a quarter seen once. Sequencing was done on a sample of CD8+ T cells from PBMCs. These receptor sequences come from a human donor in good health (CMV status not recorded). Some clones in this sample may be carry-over from other donors' samples.

Comment on this clonotype: A much larger clone differs from this one at a single base, so this may be a read error. The chain employs TRBV7-6 and TRBJ2-7; tentative D call: TRBD1 (5 bases). Germline lookup yields CDR1 SGHVS and CDR2 FNYEAQ. This CDR3 is built from 13 residues. The CDR3 spells CVSSAPLRDEQYF. The CDR3 DNA reads TGTGTCAGCAGCGCCCCGCTCAGGGACGAGCAGTACTTC.

The chain has TRBV28 and TRBJ2-7, with unresolved D. V shed 5 bases and J shed 0 bases, with 11 bases lying between them. This CDR3 has 14 amino acids. Germline V lookup: CDR1 MDHEN, CDR2 SYDVKM. The CDR3 DNA reads TGTGCCAGCAGTCACTCGGGCACCTCCTACGAGCAGTACGTC. Its translation is CASSHSGTSYEQYV.

The V and J genes are TRBV7-9 and TRBJ1-4; 8 nucleotides match TRBD1. Germline CDR1 reads SEHNR; CDR2 reads FQNEAQ (reference sequence). The CDR3 has 15 residues. After removal of 3 bases from V and 5 bases from J, the junction contained 5 bases not matched to a gene. The CDR3 bases are TGTGCCAGCAGCTTGGGGCAGGGGGCCAATGAAAAACTGTTTTTT. Protein product: CASSLGQGANEKLFF.

V is TRBV28 and J is TRBJ1-1; D call uncertain. The length of the CDR3 is 15 residues. V lost 4 bases, J lost 4 bases, and 16 bases lay in between. Germline-derived CDR1 and CDR2 are MDHEN and SYDVKM. The CDR3 region is CASSSPGRVITEAFF. The DNA for the CDR3 is TGTGCCAGCAGTTCCCCTGGACGGGTGATCACTGAAGCTTTCTTT.

J is TRBJ1-5 and V is TRBV7-6; weak D call: TRBD1 (6 bases). With 5 bases removed from V and 9 bases from J, the gap between germline ends came to 14 bases. There are 13 residues in the CDR3. Germline CDR1 reads SGHVS; CDR2 reads FNYEAQ. CDR3 in DNA: TGTGCCAGCAGCACCATGACAGGTTGGCCCCAGCATTTT. The encoded protein is CASSTMTGWPQHF. Full variable domain (outside the CDR3, taken from reference TRBV7-6 and TRBJ1-5): GAGVSQSPRYKVTKRGQDVALRCDPISGHVSLYWYRQALGQGPEFLTYFNYEAQQDKSGLPNDRFSAERPEGSISTLTIQRTEQRDSAMYRCASSTMTGWPQHFGDGTRLSIL.

This clonotype has a single count. A much larger clone sits a single nucleotide away, making a read error possible. The chain couples TRBV6-2 or TRBV6-3 to TRBJ1-1; TRBD1 matches at 8 bases. This CDR3 has 14 amino acids. Germline V lookup: CDR1 MNHEY, CDR2 SVGEGT. V trimming: 2 bases; J trimming: 4 bases; junction bases outside the gene matches: 3. This chain's CDR3 is CASSYRTGSTEAFF. In DNA, the CDR3 is TGTGCCAGCAGTTACAGGACAGGGAGCACTGAAGCTTTCTTT.

This clonotype was observed once. This chain uses TRBV19 with TRBJ2-3; possibly TRBD1 for D (5 bases). Germline V CDR1 and CDR2: LNHDA, SQIVND (reference sequence). The CDR3 loop spans 14 amino acids. The V end lost 8 bases, the J end lost 3 bases, and 15 bases lay between the germline ends. Here the CDR3 DNA reads TGTGCCAGTGGGTGGGGCAGGCTAACAGATACGCAGTATTTT. Amino acid sequence: CASGWGRLTDTQYF.

This clonotype came up many times. The CDR3 DNA sequence: TGTGCCAGCAGTTACGCTATGGGGACTAGCGCCCGACAAGGCAATGAGCAGTTCTTC. Its protein product is CASSYAMGTSARQGNEQFF. The chain is built from TRBV6-5 and TRBJ2-1, with 10 bases fitting TRBD2. Germline V gene data show CDR1 as MNHEY and CDR2 as SVGAGI. V lost 2 bases and J lost 6; bases outside the gene matches: 16. The CDR3 has 19 residues.

In its sample, this clonotype was seen many times. The gene calls are TRBV7-2 and TRBJ1-2; D is undetermined. The germline CDR1 and CDR2 sequences are SGHTA and FQGNSA. This CDR3 is 15 amino acids long. Trimming removed 1 base from V and 8 bases from J, with 17 bases in between. CDR3 sequence reads: CASSLDEVSAIGYTF. In DNA, the CDR3 is TGTGCCAGCAGCTTAGATGAGGTGTCGGCTATCGGCTACACCTTC.